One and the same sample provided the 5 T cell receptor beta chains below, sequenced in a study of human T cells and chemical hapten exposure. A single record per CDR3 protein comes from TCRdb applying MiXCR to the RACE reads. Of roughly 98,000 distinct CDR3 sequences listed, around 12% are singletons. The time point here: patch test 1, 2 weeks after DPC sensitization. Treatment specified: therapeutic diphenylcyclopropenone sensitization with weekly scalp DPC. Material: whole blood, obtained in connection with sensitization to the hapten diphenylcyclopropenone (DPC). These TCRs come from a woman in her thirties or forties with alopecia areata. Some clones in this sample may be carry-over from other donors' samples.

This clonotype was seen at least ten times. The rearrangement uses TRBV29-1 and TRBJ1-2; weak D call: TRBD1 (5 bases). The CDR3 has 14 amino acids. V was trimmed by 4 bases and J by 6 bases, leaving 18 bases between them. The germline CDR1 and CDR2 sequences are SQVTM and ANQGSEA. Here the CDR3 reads CSVVPDSPHDGYTF. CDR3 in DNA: TGCAGCGTTGTCCCCGACAGTCCACATGATGGCTACACCTTC.

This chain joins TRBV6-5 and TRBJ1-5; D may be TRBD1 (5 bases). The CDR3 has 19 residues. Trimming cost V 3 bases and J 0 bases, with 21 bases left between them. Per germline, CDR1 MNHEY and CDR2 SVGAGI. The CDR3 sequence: CASSYRPVFGGGSNQPQHF. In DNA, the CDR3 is TGTGCCAGCAGTTATCGTCCTGTTTTCGGGGGAGGTAGCAATCAGCCCCAGCATTTT.

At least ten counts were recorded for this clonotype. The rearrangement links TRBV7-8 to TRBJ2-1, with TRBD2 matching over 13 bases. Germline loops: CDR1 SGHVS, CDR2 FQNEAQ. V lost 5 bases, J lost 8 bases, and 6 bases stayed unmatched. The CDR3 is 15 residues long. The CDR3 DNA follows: TGTGCCAGCAGCCCGGGGACTAGCGGGATGCATGAGCAGTTCTTC. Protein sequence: CASSPGTSGMHEQFF. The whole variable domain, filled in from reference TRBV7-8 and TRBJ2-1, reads GAGVSQSPRYKVAKRGQDVALRCDPISGHVSLFWYQQALGQGPEFLTYFQNEAQLDKSGLPSDRFFAERPEGSVSTLKIQRTQQEDSAVYLCASSPGTSGMHEQFFGPGTRLTVL.

CDR3 loop: CASSPLATGELFF. CDR3 in DNA: TGTGCCAGCTCACCACTTGCAACCGGGGAGCTGTTTTTT. The V call is TRBV18, the J call TRBJ2-2; no clear D gene. This CDR3 is built from 13 residues. The germline V gene has CDR1 KGHSH and CDR2 LQKENI. Between the trimmed V and J ends, which lost 1 base and 5 bases, there was a span of 5 bases.

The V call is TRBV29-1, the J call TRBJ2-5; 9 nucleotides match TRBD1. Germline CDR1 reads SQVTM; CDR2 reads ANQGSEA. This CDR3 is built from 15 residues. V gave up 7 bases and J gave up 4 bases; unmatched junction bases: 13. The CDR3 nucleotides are TGCAGCGCCAGAGGCAGCACGGGACAGGGAGAGACCCAGTACTTC. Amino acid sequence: CSARGSTGQGETQYF.